The clone carrying this T cell receptor (beta chain) was counted a few times. Antigen unknown. Germline CDR1 reads KGHSH; CDR2 reads LQKENI. This CDR3 has 15 residues. Trimming cost V 8 bases and J 0 bases, with 17 bases left between them. This sample was included in a study of CD8 T cells in ankylosing spondylitis. TCRdb used MiXCR to reprocess the 5' RACE reads, holding one entry per CDR3 protein. Here the sample spans about 800,000 distinct CDR3 sequences, about 12% being singletons. General observations from the study: Reports say disease-linked clones showed up significantly more in matched ankylosing spondylitis synovial fluid. It appeared that ankylosing spondylitis blood was characterized by a TCR beta motif of several highly homologous variants. In peripheral blood, disease-linked CD8+ clones occurred at relatively low frequencies.

This chain links TRBV18 with TRBJ2-7; D is ambiguous. The origin of this receptor is a male donor with ankylosing spondylitis. Sequencing used blood, either unsorted or a sorted T cell fraction (not recorded which). The CDR3 reads CASQSRKESSYEQYF. The CDR3 DNA sequence: TGTGCCAGCCAAAGCAGGAAAGAGAGCTCCTACGAGCAGTACTTC.